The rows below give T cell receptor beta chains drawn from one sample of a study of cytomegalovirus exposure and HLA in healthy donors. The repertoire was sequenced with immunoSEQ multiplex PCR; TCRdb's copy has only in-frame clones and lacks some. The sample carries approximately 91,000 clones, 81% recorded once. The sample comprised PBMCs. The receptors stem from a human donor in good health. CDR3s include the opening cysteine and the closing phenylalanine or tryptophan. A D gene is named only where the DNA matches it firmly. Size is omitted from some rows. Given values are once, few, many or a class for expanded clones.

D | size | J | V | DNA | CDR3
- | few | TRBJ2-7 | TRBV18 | TGTGCCAGCTCTCCCGGGGGACAGATCTACGAGCAGTACTTC | CASSPGGQIYEQYF
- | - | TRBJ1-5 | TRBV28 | TGTGCCAGCAGTTTTCAGTCAGATCAGCCCCAGCATTTT | CASSFQSDQPQHF
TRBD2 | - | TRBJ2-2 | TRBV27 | TGTGCCAGCAGCTTGGAACTACTAGCGGCGAACACCGGGGAGCTGTTTTTT | CASSLELLAANTGELFF
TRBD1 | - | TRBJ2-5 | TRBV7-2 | TGTGCCAGCAGCTTAGGGGGGACAGGGGAAGGGGAGACCCAGTACTTC | CASSLGGTGEGETQYF
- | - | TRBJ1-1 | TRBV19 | TGTGCCAGTAGTACACAGTCGAACACTGAAGCTTTCTTT | CASSTQSNTEAFF
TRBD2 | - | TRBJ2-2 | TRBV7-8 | TGTGCCAGCAGCCCACTAGCGGCTGCGAACACCGGGGAGCTGTTTTTT | CASSPLAAANTGELFF
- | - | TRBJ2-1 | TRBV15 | TGTGCCACCAGCAGGCTAGGACTACGTAAAAACAATGAGCAGTTCTTC | CATSRLGLRKNNEQFF
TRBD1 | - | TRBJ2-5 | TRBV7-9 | TGTGCCAGCGCCCGGCTAATAGGCGGGGACAGGAAAGAGACCCAGTACTTC | CASARLIGGDRKETQYF
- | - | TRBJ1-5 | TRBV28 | TGTGCCAGCAGTCCTGACAGATACAATCAGCCCCAGCATTTT | CASSPDRYNQPQHF
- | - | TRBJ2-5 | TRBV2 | TGTGCCAGCAACCGGGTTTCAGAGACCCAGTACTTC | CASNRVSETQYF
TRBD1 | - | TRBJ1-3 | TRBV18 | TGTGCCAGCTCACACCTGACAGGGCCGCATGTCTCTGGAAACACCATATATTTT | CASSHLTGPHVSGNTIYF
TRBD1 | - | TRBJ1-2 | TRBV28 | TGTGCCAGCAGTCCCAACCCCGGGACAGGGGGCTACACCTTC | CASSPNPGTGGYTF
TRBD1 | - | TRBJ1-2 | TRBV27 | TGTGCCAGCAGTTTTGCCAGGGGGTACCCCTATGGCTACACCTTC | CASSFARGYPYGYTF
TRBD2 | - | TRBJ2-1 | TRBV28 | TGTGCCAGCGGGACTAGCGGGAGGCCCTCCTACAATGAGCAGTTCTTC | CASGTSGRPSYNEQFF
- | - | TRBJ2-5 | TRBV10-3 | TGTGCCATCAGTGATGATAACTCCCAGACCCAGTACTTC | CAISDDNSQTQYF
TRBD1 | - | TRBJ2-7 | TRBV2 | TGTGCCAGCAGAAACAGGGGTACCTACGAGCAGTACTTC | CASRNRGTYEQYF
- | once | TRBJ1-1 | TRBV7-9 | TGTGCCAGCAGCTTTTCAGGGTCTGAAGCTTTCTTT | CASSFSGSEAFF
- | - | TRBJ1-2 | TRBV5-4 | TGTGCCAGCAGCTCGCCGCTACAGGGTACCTATGGCTACACCTTC | CASSSPLQGTYGYTF
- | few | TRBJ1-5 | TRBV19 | TGTGCCAGTAGTATTGGGAGCAATAGCAATCAGCCCCAGCATTTT | CASSIGSNSNQPQHF
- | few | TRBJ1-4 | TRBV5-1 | TGCGCCAGCAGCTCCGGACACCTTAATGAAAAACTGTTTTTT | CASSSGHLNEKLFF
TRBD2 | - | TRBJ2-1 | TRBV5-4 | TGTGCCAGCAGCTCCGGGGTAGCGGGTACCTACAATGAGCAGTTCTTC | CASSSGVAGTYNEQFF
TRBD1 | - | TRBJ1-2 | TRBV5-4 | TGTGCCAGCAGTTTGGGACAGGGACTAGGTGGCTACACCTTC | CASSLGQGLGGYTF
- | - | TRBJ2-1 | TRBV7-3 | TGTGCCAGCAGCTTAACCCGTCCTAGCGCAGAGTTCTTC | CASSLTRPSAEFF
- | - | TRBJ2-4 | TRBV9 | TGTGCCAGCAGCGTAGGGTCGGGGGCCAAAAACATTCAGTACTTC | CASSVGSGAKNIQYF
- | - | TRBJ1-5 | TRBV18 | TGTGCCAGCTCACCCAGTCAAGGGCGGGATCAGCCCCAGCATTTT | CASSPSQGRDQPQHF
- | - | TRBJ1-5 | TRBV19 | TGTGCCAGTAGTACCGGTACTAGCAATCAGCCCCAGCATTTT | CASSTGTSNQPQHF
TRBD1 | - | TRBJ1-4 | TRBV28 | TGTGCCAGCAGTTTCCAGGGGGCGGAGGAAAAACTGTTTTTT | CASSFQGAEEKLFF
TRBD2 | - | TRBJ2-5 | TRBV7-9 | TGTGCCAGCAGCTTGCAAGCGGGAGTGGAGACCCAGTACTTC | CASSLQAGVETQYF
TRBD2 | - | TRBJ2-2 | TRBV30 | TGTGCCTGGAGTCTAGCGGGGGGGCCTGGCGGGGAGCTGTTTTTT | CAWSLAGGPGGELFF
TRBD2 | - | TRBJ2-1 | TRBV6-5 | TGTGCCAGCAGTTACTACAGCGGGGGGGCTGGGGGAGAGCAGTTCTTC | CASSYYSGGAGGEQFF
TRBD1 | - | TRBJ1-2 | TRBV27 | TGTGCCAGCAGTCACAGGGGGCCCCTTCCTCTCACCTTC | CASSHRGPLPLTF
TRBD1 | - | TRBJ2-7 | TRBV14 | TGTGCCAGCAGCCAAAGGGGGACAGGGTTCGACGAGCAGTACTTC | CASSQRGTGFDEQYF
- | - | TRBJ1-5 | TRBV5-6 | TGTGCCAGCAGCGTCACAGGGATGGGGCAGCCCCAGCATTTT | CASSVTGMGQPQHF
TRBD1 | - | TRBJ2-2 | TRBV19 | TGTGCCAGTAGACTTACAGGGGGCGCAGTGTCCGGGGAGCTGTTTTTT | CASRLTGGAVSGELFF
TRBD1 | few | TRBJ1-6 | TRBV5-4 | TGTGCCAGCAGCTTGGCAGGGGGATCCAATTCACCCCTCCACTTT | CASSLAGGSNSPLHF
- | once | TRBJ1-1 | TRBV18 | TGTGCCAGCTCACTTCAGACTAACACTGAAGCTTTCTTT | CASSLQTNTEAFF
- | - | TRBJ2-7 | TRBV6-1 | TGTGCCAGCAGTGGTTACGGCTACGAGCAGTACTTC | CASSGYGYEQYF
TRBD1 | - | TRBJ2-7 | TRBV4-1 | TGCGCCAGCAGCCAAGAGGGGGACAGAGAATTC | CASSQEGDREF
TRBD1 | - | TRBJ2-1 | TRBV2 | TGTGCCAGCCGGGACAGGTACAATGAGCAGTTCTTC | CASRDRYNEQFF
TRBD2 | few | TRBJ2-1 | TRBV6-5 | TGTGCCAGCAGTTACTTGGTAGCGGGAGGCGGTGAGCAGTTCTTC | CASSYLVAGGGEQFF
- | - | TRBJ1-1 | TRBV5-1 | TGCGCCAGCAGCTTGGCCTCGGACACTGAAGCTTTCTTT | CASSLASDTEAFF
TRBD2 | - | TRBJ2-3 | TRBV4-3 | TGCGCCAGCAGCCAAGATCTCGCTAGCGGGGGGGCCTCAGATACGCAGTATTTT | CASSQDLASGGASDTQYF
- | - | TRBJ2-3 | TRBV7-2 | TGTGCCAGCAGCTTTTACACAGATACGCAGTATTTT | CASSFYTDTQYF
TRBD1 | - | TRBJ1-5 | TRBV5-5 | TGTGCCAGCAGCCTCCAGGGGGCAGGCAATCAGCCCCAGCATTTT | CASSLQGAGNQPQHF
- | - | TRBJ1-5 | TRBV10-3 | TGTGCCATCAGTGATTACGGGAGCAATCAGCCCCAGCATTTT | CAISDYGSNQPQHF
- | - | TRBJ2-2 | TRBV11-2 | TGTGCCAGCAGCTCCAACAGGATGAATACCGGGGAGCTGTTTTTT | CASSSNRMNTGELFF
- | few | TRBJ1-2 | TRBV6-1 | TGTGCCAGCAGTGAATCCGTAGGGGGTTGGGGTCTTGGCTACACCTTC | CASSESVGGWGLGYTF
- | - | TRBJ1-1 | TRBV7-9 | TGTGCCAGCAGCTCCCCAGGGTACACTGAAGCTTTCTTT | CASSSPGYTEAFF
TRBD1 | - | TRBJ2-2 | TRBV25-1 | TGTGCCAGCAGTGCGGGACAGTACACCGGGGAGCTGTTTTTT | CASSAGQYTGELFF
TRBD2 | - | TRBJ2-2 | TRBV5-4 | TGTGCCAGCAGCTTGATTAGCGGGAGACTGTCCGGGGAGCTGTTTTTT | CASSLISGRLSGELFF
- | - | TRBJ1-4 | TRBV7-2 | TGTGCCAGCAGCATATCAGTGGCAACTAATGAAAAACTGTTTTTT | CASSISVATNEKLFF